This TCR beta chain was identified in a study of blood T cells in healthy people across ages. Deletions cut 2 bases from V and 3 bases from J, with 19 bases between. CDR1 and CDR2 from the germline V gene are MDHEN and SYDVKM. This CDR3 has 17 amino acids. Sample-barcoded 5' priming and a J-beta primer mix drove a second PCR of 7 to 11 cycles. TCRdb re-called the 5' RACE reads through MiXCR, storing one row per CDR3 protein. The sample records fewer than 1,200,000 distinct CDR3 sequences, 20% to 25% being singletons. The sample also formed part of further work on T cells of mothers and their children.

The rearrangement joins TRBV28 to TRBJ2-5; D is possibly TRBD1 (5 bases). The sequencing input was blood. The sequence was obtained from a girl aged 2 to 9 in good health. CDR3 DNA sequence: TGTGCCAGCAGTTTAACCAGCTCCAGGGCGATAAAAGAGACCCAGTACTTC. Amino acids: CASSLTSSRAIKETQYF. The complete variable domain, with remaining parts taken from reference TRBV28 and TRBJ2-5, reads DVKVTQSSRYLVKRTGEKVFLECVQDMDHENMFWYRQDPGLGLRLIYFSYDVKMKEKGDIPEGYSVSREKKERFSLILESASTNQTSMYLCASSLTSSRAIKETQYFGPGTRLLVL.